Shown below are 3 T cell receptor beta chains from a single sample sequenced in a study of cytomegalovirus exposure and HLA in healthy donors. Clones were sequenced by immunoSEQ multiplex PCR, and TCRdb holds only the in-frame ones, with some missing. The data show roughly 130,000 clones, roughly nine tenths seen once. The source material was PBMCs. Receptor source: a woman aged 18-35 years in good health and CMV-seropositive.

The CDR3 region has the DNA TGCGCCAGCAGTGATGGTGTTCTGAGGGGGCGCTGGACAGATACGCAGTATTTT. Amino acid sequence: CASSDGVLRGRWTDTQYF. The V call is TRBV10-1, the J call TRBJ2-3; 7 bases map to TRBD1. The CDR3 has 18 amino acids. CDR1 and CDR2 (germline): WNHNN, SYGVQD (reference sequence). The V segment lost 3 bases and the J segment 3 bases; nucleotides outside the gene matches: 15.

This clone was detected a few times. This chain connects TRBV12-5 to TRBJ1-2; a weak D match, TRBD1 (5 bases). The CDR3 covers 12 residues. V shed 9 bases and J shed 3 bases, with 11 bases lying between them. From germline, CDR1 is LGHNT and CDR2 FRNRAP. In nucleotides, the CDR3 is TGTGCTAGGTGGGGCGGACACTATGGCTACACCTTC. The encoded protein is CARWGGHYGYTF. The whole variable domain, remainder taken from reference TRBV12-5 and TRBJ1-2, is DARVTQTPRHKVTEMGQEVTMRCQPILGHNTVFWYRQTMMQGLELLAYFRNRAPLDDSGMPKDRFSAEMPDATLATLKIQPSEPRDSAVYFCARWGGHYGYTFGSGTRLTVV.

The chain has TRBV7-6 and TRBJ2-1, with TRBD2 matching over 10 bases. There are 16 residues in the CDR3. J gave up 5 bases and V 5 bases, and 9 bases lay outside the gene matches. Germline V gene data show CDR1 as SGHVS and CDR2 as FNYEAQ. Here the CDR3 reads CASSRSLAGADNEQFF. CDR3 in DNA: TGTGCCAGCAGCCGCTCCCTAGCGGGGGCGGACAATGAGCAGTTCTTC.